The clone carrying this TCR beta chain was seen many times. None of the patients had undergone any treatment ahead of thyroid surgery. TCRdb redid the clone calls on the PCR reads using MiXCR. Counted here are more than 12,000 clones, approximately 32% occurring once; the ten biggest clones make up about half. The sample belongs to a study of metastatic and nonmetastatic thyroid tumors. Trimming shortened V by 4 bases and J by 6 bases, and 9 bases separated the two germline ends. The CDR3 sequence is 11 residues long. Germline-derived CDR1 and CDR2 are DFQATT and SNEGSKA (reference sequence). This sequence originates from a male donor with papillary thyroid cancer or a benign thyroid nodule (not recorded which). Some clones in this sample may be carry-over from other donors' samples. This sequence joins TRBV20-1 and TRBJ1-2; the D gene is possibly TRBD1 (6 bases). The specimen was tumor tissue. Here the CDR3 reads CSATGVDGYTF. The CDR3 region has the DNA TGCAGTGCTACAGGGGTTGATGGCTACACCTTC.